The rows below give T cell receptor beta chains drawn from one sample of a study of blood T cells in healthy people across ages. TCRdb ran MiXCR on the 5' RACE reads and lists one entry per CDR3 protein. The sample consists of about 1.8 million distinct CDR3 sequences, roughly 50% of them appearing once. Sequenced sample: blood. The source of these receptors is a woman between 40 and 50 years old in good health. CDR3s include the opening cysteine and the closing phenylalanine or tryptophan. The order of the fields is clone size, V gene, J gene, D gene, CDR3 DNA, CDR3 protein. The D gene is left open where the match is weak. Expanded clones are given a class, and other clones once, few, many or no size at all.

clone size: few
V gene: TRBV4-2
J gene: TRBJ2-5
D gene: TRBD2
CDR3 DNA: TGTGCCAGCAGCCAAGGATCAGCTAGCGGGCGCCAAGAGACCCAGTACTTC
CDR3 protein: CASSQGSASGRQETQYF

clone size: .
V gene: TRBV12-3/TRBV12-4
J gene: TRBJ2-5
D gene: TRBD2
CDR3 DNA: TGTGCCAGCACCCGGACTAGCGTTATAAACCGGGAGACCCAGTACTTC
CDR3 protein: CASTRTSVINRETQYF

clone size: .
V gene: TRBV28
J gene: TRBJ2-1
D gene: .
CDR3 DNA: TGTGCCAGCAGATCCGGGTGGGAGCAGTTCTTC
CDR3 protein: CASRSGWEQFF

clone size: .
V gene: TRBV6-2/TRBV6-3
J gene: TRBJ2-5
D gene: .
CDR3 DNA: TGTGCCAGCAGAAAAATTGGGACTCTGAGTCCGACCCAGTACTTC
CDR3 protein: CASRKIGTLSPTQYF

clone size: .
V gene: TRBV3-1
J gene: TRBJ2-7
D gene: .
CDR3 DNA: TGTGCCAGCAGCCAAGGCCTAGCTGGCAATGAGCAGTACTTC
CDR3 protein: CASSQGLAGNEQYF

clone size: .
V gene: TRBV7-8
J gene: TRBJ2-5
D gene: .
CDR3 DNA: TGTGCCAGCAGCATGTGGGACGGTCAAGAGACCCAGTACTTC
CDR3 protein: CASSMWDGQETQYF

clone size: .
V gene: TRBV10-3
J gene: TRBJ1-5
D gene: TRBD1
CDR3 DNA: TGTGCCATCAGTGTTGAGGGACAGGGCAATCAGCCCCAGCATTTT
CDR3 protein: CAISVEGQGNQPQHF

clone size: .
V gene: TRBV15
J gene: TRBJ1-6
D gene: .
CDR3 DNA: TGTGCCACCAGCAGAGATGGCCTGGGGGATTCACCCCTCCACTTT
CDR3 protein: CATSRDGLGDSPLHF

clone size: few
V gene: TRBV10-3
J gene: TRBJ2-3
D gene: .
CDR3 DNA: TGTGCCATCAGTGAGAGGGAAGGCACAGATACGCAGTATTTT
CDR3 protein: CAISEREGTDTQYF

clone size: few
V gene: TRBV15
J gene: TRBJ2-7
D gene: TRBD1
CDR3 DNA: TGTGCCAGCAGCCGAGGGACAGGGACTTTTGGGGACGAGCAGTACTTC
CDR3 protein: CASSRGTGTFGDEQYF

clone size: .
V gene: TRBV6-5
J gene: TRBJ2-1
D gene: .
CDR3 DNA: TGTGCCAGCAGTTACTTTGGGAGGTACAATGAGCAGTTCTTC
CDR3 protein: CASSYFGRYNEQFF

clone size: .
V gene: TRBV6-2/TRBV6-3
J gene: TRBJ2-5
D gene: .
CDR3 DNA: TGTGCCAGCAGTTATTGCCAGGGCGGAGGACAAGAGACCCAGTACTTC
CDR3 protein: CASSYCQGGGQETQYF

clone size: .
V gene: TRBV28
J gene: TRBJ2-5
D gene: TRBD1
CDR3 DNA: TGTGCCAGCAGTTTCGGACAGGGAGGCCGCAAAAGGGAGACCCAGTACTTC
CDR3 protein: CASSFGQGGRKRETQYF

clone size: .
V gene: TRBV20-1
J gene: TRBJ1-1
D gene: TRBD1
CDR3 DNA: TGCAGTGCTTACAGGGGGCTTGGCACCGAAGCTTTCTTT
CDR3 protein: CSAYRGLGTEAFF

clone size: .
V gene: TRBV4-1
J gene: TRBJ2-5
D gene: .
CDR3 DNA: TGCGCCAGCAGCCAAGAACAGGGGCCGGGGGTTCAAGAGACCCAGTACTTC
CDR3 protein: CASSQEQGPGVQETQYF

clone size: few
V gene: TRBV10-3
J gene: TRBJ2-3
D gene: .
CDR3 DNA: TGTGCCATCAGTGATGCCGGAAAACCTACAGATACGCAGTATTTT
CDR3 protein: CAISDAGKPTDTQYF

clone size: once
V gene: TRBV27
J gene: TRBJ1-2
D gene: TRBD1
CDR3 DNA: TGTGCCAGCAGTAATACAGGGGTCTATGGCTGCACCTTC
CDR3 protein: CASSNTGVYGCTF

clone size: .
V gene: TRBV4-3
J gene: TRBJ1-2
D gene: TRBD1
CDR3 DNA: TGCGCCAGCAGCCAAGAGTTACAGGGGGCTTATGGCTACACCTTC
CDR3 protein: CASSQELQGAYGYTF

clone size: few
V gene: TRBV4-3
J gene: TRBJ1-2
D gene: .
CDR3 DNA: TGCGCCAGCAGCCAAGAGGGCGGCCAATATGGCTACACCTTC
CDR3 protein: CASSQEGGQYGYTF

clone size: .
V gene: TRBV10-3
J gene: TRBJ2-7
D gene: .
CDR3 DNA: TGTGTCATCAGCCAGGAGATGGACTACGAGCAGTACTTC
CDR3 protein: CVISQEMDYEQYF

clone size: .
V gene: TRBV29-1
J gene: TRBJ2-3
D gene: .
CDR3 DNA: TGCAGCGTCCCACACGCGGGTACTAGCACAGATACGCAGTATTTT
CDR3 protein: CSVPHAGTSTDTQYF

clone size: .
V gene: TRBV12-3/TRBV12-4
J gene: TRBJ1-2
D gene: .
CDR3 DNA: TGTGCCAGCACCTTCGGGACTTCCAATGGCTACACCTTC
CDR3 protein: CASTFGTSNGYTF

clone size: few
V gene: TRBV29-1
J gene: TRBJ2-1
D gene: .
CDR3 DNA: TGCAGTGGAGTGGGGGCCAATGAGCAGTTCTTC
CDR3 protein: CSGVGANEQFF

clone size: .
V gene: TRBV5-6
J gene: TRBJ1-2
D gene: TRBD1
CDR3 DNA: TGTGCCAGCAGCAAGGGACAGGGCCTACAAAATGGCTACACCTTC
CDR3 protein: CASSKGQGLQNGYTF

clone size: few
V gene: TRBV6-5
J gene: TRBJ1-5
D gene: .
CDR3 DNA: TGTGCCAGCAGTCCAGACAGTTTCCAGCCCCAGCATTTT
CDR3 protein: CASSPDSFQPQHF

clone size: .
V gene: TRBV7-8
J gene: TRBJ2-5
D gene: .
CDR3 DNA: TGTGCCAGCAGCTCCAACGACGGACAAGAGACCCAGTACTTC
CDR3 protein: CASSSNDGQETQYF

clone size: .
V gene: TRBV6-4
J gene: TRBJ2-1
D gene: TRBD2
CDR3 DNA: TGTGCCAGCCGCCTGTCGGGGGGGCCTCGGAATGAGCAGTTCTTC
CDR3 protein: CASRLSGGPRNEQFF